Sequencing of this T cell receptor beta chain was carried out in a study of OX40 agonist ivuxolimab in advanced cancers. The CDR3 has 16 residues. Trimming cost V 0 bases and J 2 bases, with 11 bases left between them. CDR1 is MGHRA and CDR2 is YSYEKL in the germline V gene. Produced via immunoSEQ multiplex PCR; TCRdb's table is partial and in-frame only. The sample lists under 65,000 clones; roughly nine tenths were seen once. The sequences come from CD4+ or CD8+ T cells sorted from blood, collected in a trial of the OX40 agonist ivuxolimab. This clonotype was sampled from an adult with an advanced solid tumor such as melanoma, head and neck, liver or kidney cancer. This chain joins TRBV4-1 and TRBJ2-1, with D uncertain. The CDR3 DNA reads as TGCGCCAGCAGCCAAGACAGGAATGCTCCCTACAATGAGCAGTTCTTC. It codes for CASSQDRNAPYNEQFF.